This TCR beta chain was profiled in a study of spatial heterogeneity in lung cancer (dated by TCRdb to between 2018 and 2021). About the full investigation: Beta-chain transcripts were consistently detected in greater numbers than alpha-chain transcripts, which likely reflected higher beta-chain transcript abundance. In the raw uncorrected reads, each unique combination of TCR and UMI appeared more than ten times on average. The study quantitatively compared TCR alpha and beta repertoires across multiple tumor regions, matched nontumor lung and blood in non-small cell lung cancer. A strong correlation was found between TCR transcript counts in tumor regions and a T cell transcriptional module score from matched bulk RNA-seq. At surgery, hundreds of tumor regions, 64 matched nontumor lung samples and fewer than 60 PBMC samples were TCR-sequenced for both alpha and beta chains. The study linked features of the TCR repertoire to counts of nonsynonymous mutations, which were determined by whole-exome sequencing of tumor tissue. Study-wide conclusions, independent of this receptor: TCR-seq was estimated to cover only approximately 6.3% of tumor T cells for alpha chains and 13% to 15% for beta chains. The tumor nonsynonymous mutation count correlated with the number of expanded intratumoral alpha and beta TCRs. The count of ubiquitous expanded TCRs correlated with the count of ubiquitous nonsynonymous mutations, and the count of regional expanded TCRs correlated with the count of regional nonsynonymous mutations. Confirming at a functional level the hypothesis that regional TCRs recognize regional mutations was considered to require additional single-cell paired TCR alpha and beta sequencing.

Cut back by 4 bases and 2 bases, the V and J ends lie 8 bases apart. The CDR3 has 13 amino acids, counting the end cysteine and phenylalanine. The only DNA kept is the CDR3, 39 bases in frame from the first base. The germline V gene provides CDR1 SGHTA and CDR2 FQGNSA. Library generation was performed with 5' RACE. Reads for this sample came from a NextSeq 500. In the TCR library protocol, a unique molecular identifier was attached to each TCR cDNA molecule so that PCR and sequencing errors could be corrected. In the source study's methods: TCR identification, UMI-based error correction and CDR3 extraction were performed with Decombinator tools. Expanded TCRs were defined as those above a frequency of 2 per 1,000, corresponding to the top 1% of the tumor frequency distribution. Expanded tumor TCRs statistically deemed absent (corrected P<0.05) from at least one tumor region were classed as regional, and all other expanded tumor TCRs were classed as ubiquitous. Rényi diversity was computed with the R vegan package after subsampling each repertoire 100 times to 5,000 TCRs. To build CDR3 similarity networks, amino acid triplet string-kernel similarity was used, and CDR3s were connected when their pairwise similarity was above 0.82. TCRdb itself trimmed the public reads at Q25 with fastp, ran MiXCR and retained productive beta chains. Every distinct CDR3 protein forms one entry, paired with its most common genes and DNA. These V and J calls originate from TCRdb's pipeline instead of the authors' own analysis. The sample has thousands of distinct CDR3 sequences on record, roughly 7% of them singletons. The ten largest clones capture 7.5% to 8.5% of the sample.

In the paper's terms, the time point label means: sample taken at primary tumor resection. Samples were obtained from around 72 patients with early-stage, untreated non-small cell lung cancer from the lung TRACERx cohort. Whole RNA extracted from tumor and nontumor lung tissue, or from cryopreserved PBMC samples, was used for TCR sequencing without cell sorting. Only patients with enough RNA available from two or more tumor regions were chosen for TCR sequencing. Before selection, tumor and adjacent nontumor lung specimens were reviewed by a lung pathologist. This clonotype was recorded a few times. The antigen it recognizes is unknown. No much larger clone exists at a distance of one base, and base qualities are not known.

The chain was built from TRBV7-2 and TRBJ1-2, with the D gene not confidently named. The material was lung tumor tissue, obtained at surgery. This sequence originates from a male donor with early-stage non-small cell lung cancer. CDR3 reads: CASSSQLNYGYTF. The DNA sequence is TGTGCCAGCAGCTCTCAGCTCAACTATGGCTACACCTTC. Where the CDR3 stops, the reference TRBV7-2 and TRBJ1-2 genes take over; the full variable domain is GAGVSQSPSNKVTEKGKDVELRCDPISGHTALYWYRQSLGQGLEFLIYFQGNSAPDKSGLPSDRFSAERTGGSVSTLTIQRTQQEDSAVYLCASSSQLNYGYTFGSGTRLTVV.